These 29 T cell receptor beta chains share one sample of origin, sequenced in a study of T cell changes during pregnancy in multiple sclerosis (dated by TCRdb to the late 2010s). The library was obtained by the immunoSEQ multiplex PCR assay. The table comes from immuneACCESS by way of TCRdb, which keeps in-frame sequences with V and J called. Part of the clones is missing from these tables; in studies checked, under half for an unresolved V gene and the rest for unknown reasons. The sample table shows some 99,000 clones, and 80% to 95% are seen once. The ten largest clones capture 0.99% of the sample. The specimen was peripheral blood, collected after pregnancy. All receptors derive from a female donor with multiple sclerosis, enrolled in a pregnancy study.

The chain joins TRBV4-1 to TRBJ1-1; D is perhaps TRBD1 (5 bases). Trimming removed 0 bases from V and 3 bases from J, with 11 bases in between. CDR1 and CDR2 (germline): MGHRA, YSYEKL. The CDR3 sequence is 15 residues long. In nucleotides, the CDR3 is TGCGCCAGCAGCCAAGATGTGCAGGGCTACACTGAAGCTTTCTTT. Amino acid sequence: CASSQDVQGYTEAFF.

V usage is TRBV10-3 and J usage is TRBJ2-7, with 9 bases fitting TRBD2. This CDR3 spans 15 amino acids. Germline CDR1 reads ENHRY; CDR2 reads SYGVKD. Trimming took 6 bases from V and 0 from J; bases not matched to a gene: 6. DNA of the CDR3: TGTGCCATCAGGGACCTAGCGGGATCCTCCTACGAGCAGTACTTC. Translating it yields CAIRDLAGSSYEQYF.

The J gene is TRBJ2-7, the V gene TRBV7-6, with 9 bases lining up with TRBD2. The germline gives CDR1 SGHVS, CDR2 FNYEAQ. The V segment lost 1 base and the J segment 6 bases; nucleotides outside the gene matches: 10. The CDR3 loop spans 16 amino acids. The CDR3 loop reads CASSLGPSGISAEQYF. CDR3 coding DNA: TGTGCCAGCAGCTTAGGTCCTAGCGGGATTTCAGCCGAGCAGTACTTC.

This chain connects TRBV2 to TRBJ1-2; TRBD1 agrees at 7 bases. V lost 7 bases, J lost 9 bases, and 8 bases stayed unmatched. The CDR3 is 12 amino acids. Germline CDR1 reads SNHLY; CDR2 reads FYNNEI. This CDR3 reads CASKVGGESYTF. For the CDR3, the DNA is TGTGCCAGCAAAGTAGGGGGCGAGAGCTACACCTTC.

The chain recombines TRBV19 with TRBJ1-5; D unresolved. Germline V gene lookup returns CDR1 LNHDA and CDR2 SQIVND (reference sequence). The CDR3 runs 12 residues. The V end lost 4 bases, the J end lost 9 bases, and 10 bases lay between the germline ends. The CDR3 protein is CASSNNLWPQHF. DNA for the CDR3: TGTGCCAGTAGTAATAATTTGTGGCCCCAGCATTTT. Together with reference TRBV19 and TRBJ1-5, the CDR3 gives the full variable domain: DGGITQSPKYLFRKEGQNVTLSCEQNLNHDAMYWYRQDPGQGLRLIYYSQIVNDFQKGDIAEGYSVSREKKESFPLTVTSAQKNPTAFYLCASSNNLWPQHFGDGTRLSIL.

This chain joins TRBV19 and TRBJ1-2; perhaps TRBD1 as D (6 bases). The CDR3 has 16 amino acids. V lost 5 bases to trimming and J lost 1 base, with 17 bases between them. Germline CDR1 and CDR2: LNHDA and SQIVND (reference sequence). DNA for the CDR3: TGTGCCAGTAGTCGCGGCCGGGACACCGATAACTATGGCTACACCTTC. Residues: CASSRGRDTDNYGYTF.

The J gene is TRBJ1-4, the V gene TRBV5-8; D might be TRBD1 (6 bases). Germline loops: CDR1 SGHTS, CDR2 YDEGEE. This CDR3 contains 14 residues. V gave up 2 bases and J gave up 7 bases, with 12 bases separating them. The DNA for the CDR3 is TGTGCCAGCAGCTTTTTTCAGGGGACTGAAAAACTGTTTTTT. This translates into CASSFFQGTEKLFF.

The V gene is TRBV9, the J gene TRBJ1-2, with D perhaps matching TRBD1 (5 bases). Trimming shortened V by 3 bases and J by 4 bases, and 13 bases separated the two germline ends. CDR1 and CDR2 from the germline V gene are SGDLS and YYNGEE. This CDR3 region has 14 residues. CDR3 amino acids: CASSGGGGVYGYTF. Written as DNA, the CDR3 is TGTGCCAGCAGCGGGGGTGGGGGGGTCTATGGCTACACCTTC.

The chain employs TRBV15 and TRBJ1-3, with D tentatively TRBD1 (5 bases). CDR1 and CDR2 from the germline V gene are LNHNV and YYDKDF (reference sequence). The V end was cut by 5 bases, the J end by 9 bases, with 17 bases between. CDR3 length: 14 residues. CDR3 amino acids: CATSRQGASGTIYF. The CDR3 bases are TGTGCCACCAGCCGCCAAGGGGCATCTGGCACCATATATTTT.

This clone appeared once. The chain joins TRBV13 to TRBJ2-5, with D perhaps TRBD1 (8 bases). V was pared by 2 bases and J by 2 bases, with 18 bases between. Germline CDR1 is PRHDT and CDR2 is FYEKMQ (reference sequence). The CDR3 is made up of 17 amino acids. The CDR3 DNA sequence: TGTGCCAGCAGCTTAACAGGGGGGGGGACCCTGCAAGAGACCCAGTACTTC. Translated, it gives CASSLTGGGTLQETQYF.

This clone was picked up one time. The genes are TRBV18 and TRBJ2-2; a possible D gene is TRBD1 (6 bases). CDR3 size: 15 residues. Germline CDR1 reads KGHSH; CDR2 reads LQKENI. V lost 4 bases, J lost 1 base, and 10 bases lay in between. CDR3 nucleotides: TGTGCCAGCTCACTTAAGACAGGGAACACCGGGGAGCTGTTTTTT. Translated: CASSLKTGNTGELFF.

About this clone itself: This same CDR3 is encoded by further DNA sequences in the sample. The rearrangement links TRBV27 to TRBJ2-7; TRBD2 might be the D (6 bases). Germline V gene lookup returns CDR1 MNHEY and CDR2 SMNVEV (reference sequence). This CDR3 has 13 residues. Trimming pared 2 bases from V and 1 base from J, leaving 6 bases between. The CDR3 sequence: CASSLGGSYEQYF. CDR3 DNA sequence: TGTGCCAGCAGTTTAGGAGGGTCCTACGAGCAGTACTTC.

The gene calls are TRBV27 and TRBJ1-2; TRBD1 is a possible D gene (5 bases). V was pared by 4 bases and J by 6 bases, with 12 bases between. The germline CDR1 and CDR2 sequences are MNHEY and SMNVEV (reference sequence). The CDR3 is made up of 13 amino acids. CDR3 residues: CASSYRGRDGYTF. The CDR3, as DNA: TGTGCCAGCAGTTATCGGGGGAGGGATGGCTACACCTTC.

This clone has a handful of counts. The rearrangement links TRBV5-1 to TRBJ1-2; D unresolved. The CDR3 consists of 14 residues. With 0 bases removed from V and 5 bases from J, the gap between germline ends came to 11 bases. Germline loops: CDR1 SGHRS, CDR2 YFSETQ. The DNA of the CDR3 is TGCGCCAGCAGCTTGGGGCAGAATTTGTATGGCTACACCTTC. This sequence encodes CASSLGQNLYGYTF.

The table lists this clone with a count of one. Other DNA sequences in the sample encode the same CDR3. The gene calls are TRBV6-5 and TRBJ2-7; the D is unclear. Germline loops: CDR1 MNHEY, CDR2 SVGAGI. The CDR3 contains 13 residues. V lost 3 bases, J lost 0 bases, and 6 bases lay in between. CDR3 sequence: CASSYGVSYEQYF. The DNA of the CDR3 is TGTGCCAGCAGTTATGGAGTCTCCTACGAGCAGTACTTC.

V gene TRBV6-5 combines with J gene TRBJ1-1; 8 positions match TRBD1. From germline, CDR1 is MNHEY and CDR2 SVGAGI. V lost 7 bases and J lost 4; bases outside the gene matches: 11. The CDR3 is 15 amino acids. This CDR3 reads CASIFQGALATEAFF. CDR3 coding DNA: TGTGCCAGCATTTTTCAGGGGGCGCTGGCCACTGAAGCTTTCTTT.

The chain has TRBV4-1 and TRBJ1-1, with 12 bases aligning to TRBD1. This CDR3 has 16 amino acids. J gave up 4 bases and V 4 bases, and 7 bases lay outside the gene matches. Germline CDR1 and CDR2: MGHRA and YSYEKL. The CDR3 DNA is TGCGCCAGCAGCCGCGGGGACAGGGGGCTCGGCACTGAAGCTTTCTTT. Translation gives CASSRGDRGLGTEAFF.

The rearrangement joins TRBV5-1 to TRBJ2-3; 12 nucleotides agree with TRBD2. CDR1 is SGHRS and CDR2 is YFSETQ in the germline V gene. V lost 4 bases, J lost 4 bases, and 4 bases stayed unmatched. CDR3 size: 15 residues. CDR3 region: CASSGGTSGSDTQYF. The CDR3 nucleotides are TGCGCCAGCAGCGGCGGGACTAGCGGGTCAGATACGCAGTATTTT.

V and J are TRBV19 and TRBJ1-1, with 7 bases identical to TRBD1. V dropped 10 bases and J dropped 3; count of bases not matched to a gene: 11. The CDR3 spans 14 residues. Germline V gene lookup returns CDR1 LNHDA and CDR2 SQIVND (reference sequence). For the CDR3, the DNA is TGTGCCACCTCCACGACAGGGTCATACACTGAAGCTTTCTTT. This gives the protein CATSTTGSYTEAFF.

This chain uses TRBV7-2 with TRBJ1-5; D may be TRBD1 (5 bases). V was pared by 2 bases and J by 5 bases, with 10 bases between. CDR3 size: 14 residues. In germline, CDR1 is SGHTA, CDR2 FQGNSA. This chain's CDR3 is CASSLMTADQPQHF. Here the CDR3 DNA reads TGTGCCAGCAGCTTAATGACAGCAGATCAGCCCCAGCATTTT.

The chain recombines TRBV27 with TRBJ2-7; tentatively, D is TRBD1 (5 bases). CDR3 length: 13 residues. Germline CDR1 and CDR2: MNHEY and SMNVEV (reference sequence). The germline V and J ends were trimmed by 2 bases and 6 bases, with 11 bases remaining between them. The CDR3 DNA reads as TGTGCCAGCAGTTTAGGCCTGGGGCGCGAGCAGTACTTC. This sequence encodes CASSLGLGREQYF.

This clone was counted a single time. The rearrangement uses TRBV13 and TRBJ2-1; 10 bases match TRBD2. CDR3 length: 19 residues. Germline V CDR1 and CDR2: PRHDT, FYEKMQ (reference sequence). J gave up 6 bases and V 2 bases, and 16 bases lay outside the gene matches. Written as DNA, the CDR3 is TGTGCCAGCAGCTTATTCTTTAGGCGTAGCGGGAGGAATGGCAATGAGCAGTTCTTC. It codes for CASSLFFRRSGRNGNEQFF. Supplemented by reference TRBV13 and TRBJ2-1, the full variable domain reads AAGVIQSPRHLIKEKRETATLKCYPIPRHDTVYWYQQGPGQDPQFLISFYEKMQSDKGSIPDRFSAQQFSDYHSELNMSSLELGDSALYFCASSLFFRRSGRNGNEQFFGPGTRLTVL.

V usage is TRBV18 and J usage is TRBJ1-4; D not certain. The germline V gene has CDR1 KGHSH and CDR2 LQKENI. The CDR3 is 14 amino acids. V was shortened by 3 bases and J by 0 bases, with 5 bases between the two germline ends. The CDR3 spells CASSPSSTNEKLFF. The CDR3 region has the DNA TGTGCCAGCTCACCCTCCTCAACTAATGAAAAACTGTTTTTT.

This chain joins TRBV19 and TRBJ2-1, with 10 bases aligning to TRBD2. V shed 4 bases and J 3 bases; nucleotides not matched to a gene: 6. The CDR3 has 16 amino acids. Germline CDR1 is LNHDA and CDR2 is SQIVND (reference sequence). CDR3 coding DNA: TGTGCCAGTAGTACGCATTCTAGCGGGAGCTACAATGAGCAGTTCTTC. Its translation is CASSTHSSGSYNEQFF.

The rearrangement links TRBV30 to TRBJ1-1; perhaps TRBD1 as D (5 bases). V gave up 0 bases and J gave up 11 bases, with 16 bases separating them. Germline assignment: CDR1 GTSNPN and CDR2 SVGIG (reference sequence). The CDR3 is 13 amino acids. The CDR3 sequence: CAWSVIGANAAFF. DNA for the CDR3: TGTGCCTGGAGTGTGATAGGGGCCAACGCGGCTTTCTTT. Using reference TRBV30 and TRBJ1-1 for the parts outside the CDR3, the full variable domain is SQTIHQWPATLVQPVGSPLSLECTVEGTSNPNLYWYRQAAGRGLQLLFYSVGIGQISSEVPQNLSASRPQDRQFILSSKKLLLSDSGFYLCAWSVIGANAAFFGQGTRLTVV.

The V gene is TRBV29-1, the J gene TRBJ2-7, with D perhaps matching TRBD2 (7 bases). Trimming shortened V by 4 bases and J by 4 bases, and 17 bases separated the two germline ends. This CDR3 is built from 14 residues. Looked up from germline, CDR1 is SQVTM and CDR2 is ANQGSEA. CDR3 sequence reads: CSVGTGGRGYEQYF. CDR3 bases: TGCAGCGTTGGGACGGGGGGAAGGGGGTACGAGCAGTACTTC.

CDR3 DNA sequence: TGTGCCAGCAGCGCCCTCGAGAGAACTAACTATGGCTACACCTTC. This translates into CASSALERTNYGYTF. The chain has TRBV7-2 and TRBJ1-2, with no clear D. The CDR3 is 15 residues long. Germline V gene sequence: CDR1 SGHTA, CDR2 FQGNSA. With 5 bases removed from V and 0 bases from J, the gap between germline ends came to 13 bases.

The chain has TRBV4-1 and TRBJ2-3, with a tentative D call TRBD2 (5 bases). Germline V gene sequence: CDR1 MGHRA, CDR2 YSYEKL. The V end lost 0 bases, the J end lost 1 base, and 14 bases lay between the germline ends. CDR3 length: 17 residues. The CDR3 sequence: CASSQDPGSQGTDTQYF. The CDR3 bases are TGCGCCAGCAGCCAAGATCCTGGGAGCCAGGGCACAGATACGCAGTATTTT.

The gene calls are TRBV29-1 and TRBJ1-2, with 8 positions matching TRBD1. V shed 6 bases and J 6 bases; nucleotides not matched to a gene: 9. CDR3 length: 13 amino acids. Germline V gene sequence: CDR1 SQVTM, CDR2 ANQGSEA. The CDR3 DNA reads TGCAGCGTCCTGGGGCAGGGGGCAAATGGCTACACCTTC. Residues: CSVLGQGANGYTF.